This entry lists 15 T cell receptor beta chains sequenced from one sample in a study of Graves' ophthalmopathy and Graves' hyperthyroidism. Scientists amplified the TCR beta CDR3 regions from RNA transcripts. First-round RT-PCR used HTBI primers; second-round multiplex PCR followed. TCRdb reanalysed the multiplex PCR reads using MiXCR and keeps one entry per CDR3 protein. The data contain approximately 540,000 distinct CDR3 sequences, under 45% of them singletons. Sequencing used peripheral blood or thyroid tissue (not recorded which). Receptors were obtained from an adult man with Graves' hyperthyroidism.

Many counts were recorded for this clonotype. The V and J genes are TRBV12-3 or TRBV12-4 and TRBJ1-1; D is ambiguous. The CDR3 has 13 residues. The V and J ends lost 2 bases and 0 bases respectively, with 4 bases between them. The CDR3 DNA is TGTGCCAGCAGTTTACAGATGAACACTGAAGCTTTCTTT. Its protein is CASSLQMNTEAFF.

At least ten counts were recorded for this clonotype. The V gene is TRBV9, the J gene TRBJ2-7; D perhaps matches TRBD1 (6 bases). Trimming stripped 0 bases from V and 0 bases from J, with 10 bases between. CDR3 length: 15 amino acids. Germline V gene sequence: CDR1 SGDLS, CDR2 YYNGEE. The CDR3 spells CASSVDLDSSYEQYF. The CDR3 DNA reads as TGTGCCAGCAGCGTAGATCTGGACAGCTCCTACGAGCAGTACTTC.

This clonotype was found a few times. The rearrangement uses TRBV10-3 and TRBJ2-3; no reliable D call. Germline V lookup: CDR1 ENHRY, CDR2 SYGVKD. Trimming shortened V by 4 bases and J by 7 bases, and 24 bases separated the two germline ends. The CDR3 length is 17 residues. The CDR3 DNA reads TGTGCCATCAGTGTTGGGCCCCCAAGGGATATCCTGCATACGCAGTATTTT. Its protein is CAISVGPPRDILHTQYF.

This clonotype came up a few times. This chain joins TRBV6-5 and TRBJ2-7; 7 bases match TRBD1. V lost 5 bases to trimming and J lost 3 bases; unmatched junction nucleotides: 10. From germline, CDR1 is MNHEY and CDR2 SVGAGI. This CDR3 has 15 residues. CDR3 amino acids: CASSPGPRGLYEQYF. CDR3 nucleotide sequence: TGTGCCAGCAGTCCCGGGCCAAGGGGGCTCTACGAGCAGTACTTC.

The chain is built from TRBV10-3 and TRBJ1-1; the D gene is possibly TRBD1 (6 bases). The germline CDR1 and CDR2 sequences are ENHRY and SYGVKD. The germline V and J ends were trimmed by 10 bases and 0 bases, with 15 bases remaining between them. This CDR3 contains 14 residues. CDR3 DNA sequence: TGTGCCACGTCCGCCCGGGACATGAACACTGAAGCTTTCTTT. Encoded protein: CATSARDMNTEAFF.

The CDR3 coding sequence is TGTGCCAGCAGTGAAGAGTTAGAGGGGCGGCAGTTCTTC. As protein: CASSEELEGRQFF. J is TRBJ2-1 and V is TRBV2; D is perhaps TRBD1 or TRBD2 (5 bases each). The CDR3 contains 13 residues. Germline V gene data show CDR1 as SNHLY and CDR2 as FYNNEI. Trimming cost V 1 base and J 12 bases, with 13 bases left between them. The full variable domain, with the rest looked up from reference TRBV2 and TRBJ2-1, is EPEVTQTPSHQVTQMGQEVILRCVPISNHLYFYWYRQILGQKVEFLVSFYNNEISEKSEIFDDQFSVERPDGSNFTLKIRSTKLEDSAMYFCASSEELEGRQFFGPGTRLTVL.

CDR3: CSAPKGGTLDNEQFF. CDR3 DNA sequence: TGCAGTGCGCCAAAAGGGGGGACTCTAGACAATGAGCAGTTCTTC. The rearrangement links TRBV20-1 to TRBJ2-1; D may match TRBD1 or TRBD2 (6 bases each). The V gene lost 6 bases and the J gene lost 5 bases, with 20 bases spanning the gap. CDR3 length: 15 amino acids. CDR1 is DFQATT and CDR2 is SNEGSKA in the germline V gene (reference sequence).

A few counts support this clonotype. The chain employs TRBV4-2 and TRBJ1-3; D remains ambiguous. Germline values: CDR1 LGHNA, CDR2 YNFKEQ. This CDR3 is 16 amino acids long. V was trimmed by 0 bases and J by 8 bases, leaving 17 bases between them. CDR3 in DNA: TGTGCCAGCAGCCAAGAGTCACTCGGGCCCGGCGACACCATATATTTT. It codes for CASSQESLGPGDTIYF.

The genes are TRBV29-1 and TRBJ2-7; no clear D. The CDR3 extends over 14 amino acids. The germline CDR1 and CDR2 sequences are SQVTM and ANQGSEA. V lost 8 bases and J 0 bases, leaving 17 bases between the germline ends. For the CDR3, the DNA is TGCAGCAGCATCCTTCCGACCCCCTCCTACGAGCAGTACTTC. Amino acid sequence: CSSILPTPSYEQYF.

The CDR3, as DNA: TGCAGCGTTGAGATAGGTTGGGAGACCCAGCATTTT. Translating it yields CSVEIGWETQHF. This rearrangement joins TRBV29-1 to TRBJ1-5; D not certain. The V gene lost 3 bases and the J gene lost 11 bases, with 14 bases spanning the gap. The CDR3 loop spans 12 amino acids. Germline loops: CDR1 SQVTM, CDR2 ANQGSEA.

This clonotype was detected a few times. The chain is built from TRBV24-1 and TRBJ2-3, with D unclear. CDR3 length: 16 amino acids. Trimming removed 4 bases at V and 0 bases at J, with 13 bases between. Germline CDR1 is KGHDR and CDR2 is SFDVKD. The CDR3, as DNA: TGTGCCACCAGTGAAGAGGAGAGAACTAGCACAGATACGCAGTATTTT. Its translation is CATSEEERTSTDTQYF.

CDR3 protein: CASNPRTSGAGANVLTF. For the CDR3, the DNA is TGTGCCAGCAACCCGCGGACTAGCGGGGCTGGGGCCAACGTCCTGACTTTC. This chain links TRBV10-3 with TRBJ2-6; 12 bases line up with TRBD2. The CDR3 extends over 17 amino acids. V lost 10 bases to trimming and J lost 2 bases; unmatched junction nucleotides: 9. Germline V gives CDR1 ENHRY, CDR2 SYGVKD.

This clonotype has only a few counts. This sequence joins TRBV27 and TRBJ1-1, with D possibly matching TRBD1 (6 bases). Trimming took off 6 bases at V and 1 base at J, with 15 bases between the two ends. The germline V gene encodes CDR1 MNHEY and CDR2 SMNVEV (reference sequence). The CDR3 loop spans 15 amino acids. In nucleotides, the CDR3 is TGTGCCAGCAGACCAACACAGGGTCCGAACACTGAAGCTTTCTTT. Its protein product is CASRPTQGPNTEAFF.

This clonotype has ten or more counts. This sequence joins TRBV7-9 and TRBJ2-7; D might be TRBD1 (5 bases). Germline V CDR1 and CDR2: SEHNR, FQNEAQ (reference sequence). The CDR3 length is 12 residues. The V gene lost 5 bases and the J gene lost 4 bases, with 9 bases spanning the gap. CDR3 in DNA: TGTGCCAGCAGCGACAGAGCTTACGAGCAGTACTTC. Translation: CASSDRAYEQYF.

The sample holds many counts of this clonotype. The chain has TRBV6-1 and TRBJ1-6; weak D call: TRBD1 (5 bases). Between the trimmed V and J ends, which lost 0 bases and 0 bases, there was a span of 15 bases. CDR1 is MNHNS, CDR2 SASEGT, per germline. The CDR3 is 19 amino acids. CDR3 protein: CASSEARGRASSYNSPLHF. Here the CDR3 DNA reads TGTGCCAGCAGTGAAGCGAGGGGCAGGGCTAGCTCCTATAATTCACCCCTCCACTTT.